This entry concerns a single T cell receptor (beta chain). The antigen is unknown. Via MiXCR, TCRdb re-called the 5' RACE reads, giving one row per CDR3 protein. The sample records around 340,000 distinct CDR3 sequences, less than 20% being singletons. These data come from a study of T-cell memory formation after mild COVID-19. Broader study findings: Proof of SARS-CoV-2 specificity was absent for the second-wave clones that crested on day 37.

The sample taken for sequencing was PBMCs or a T cell subset sorted from them (not recorded which). The clonotype comes from a man in his late teens or twenties who had mild COVID-19 (a few samples of this study predate the infection). Cell type and time point are not known.

The CDR3 loop reads CAWRTGKGDEKLFF. The CDR3 DNA reads as TGTGCCTGGAGGACAGGCAAAGGTGATGAAAAACTGTTTTTT. The rearrangement joins TRBV30 to TRBJ1-4, with a weak D call TRBD1 (6 bases). There are 14 residues in the CDR3. Germline V gene sequence: CDR1 GTSNPN, CDR2 SVGIG (reference sequence). Between the trimmed V and J ends, which lost 3 bases and 6 bases, there was a span of 14 bases.